This is a list of T cell receptor beta chains from one sample in a study of blood T cell repertoires in COVID-19. Some clones are missing from TCRdb's copy, which holds only in-frame ones; the method was immunoSEQ multiplex PCR. Among 200,000 or so clones listed, less than 90% were seen once. Material for sequencing was peripheral blood. Receptor source: a woman aged 60-75 years who had recovered from COVID-19. The CDR3 runs from the conserved cysteine through the conserved F or W.

v_call cdr3_aa
TRBV21-1 CASSKGRTPETQYF
TRBV24-1 CATSDPDAGVGQGEQFF
TRBV5-4 CASSLDRDQPQHF
TRBV9 CASSALYGYTF
TRBV5-4 CASSLGGGAENEQFF
TRBV5-6 CASSMGQSRVGYF
TRBV5-1 CASSFPSGGTDTQYF
TRBV7-8 CASSERTSGGSYEQYF
TRBV2 CASSEGIRGYNSPLHF
TRBV9 CASSVATRADTQYF
TRBV7-9 CASSLAPGNQPQHF
TRBV3-1/TRBV3-2 CASSQERDRGIGNTIYF
TRBV7-6 CASSLGGDRRNQPQHF
TRBV12-3/TRBV12-4 CASSLAENEQFF
TRBV6-2/TRBV6-3 CASTYSRGSYEQYF
TRBV2 CASSPVGGAHGYTF
TRBV11-3 CASSFGEADTQYF
TRBV30 CAWSGGTGATDTQYF
TRBV18 CASSRGQFNEKLFF
TRBV7-2 CASSLVAEAKISGNTIYF
TRBV5-1 CASSLDAARQFF
TRBV13 CASSLGAWAGELFF
TRBV4-1 CASSQGDRATNEKLFF
TRBV27 CASTTDRGPPTQYF
TRBV10-2 CASSVETENSPLHF
TRBV9 CASSVGGVNYEQYF
TRBV2 CASSELAQFEAFF
TRBV10-3 CAISESGPPEQYF
TRBV12-3/TRBV12-4 CASSLQVDSPLHF
TRBV27 CASRKRGGRAYEQYF
TRBV7-9 CASSLPSGAGYGYTF
TRBV4-3 CASSQESALGTDTQYF
TRBV7-8 CASSRETGPSPQHF
TRBV4-1 CASSRGTRPLQETQYF
TRBV3-1/TRBV3-2 CASSLLGLAGHTETQYF
TRBV6-5 CASSYSGTGAGNTIYF
TRBV7-8 CASPPGVSYHNEQFF
TRBV28 CASSLTLLREFKNAYNEQFF
TRBV6-2/TRBV6-3 CASSSRGRDYTF
TRBV5-1 CASSSRTGNSPLHF
TRBV29-1 CSVADRENTEAFF